The 15 T cell receptor beta chains below were found in one sample sequenced in a study of T cell responses to AZD1222 COVID-19 vaccine. Assay: immunoSEQ multiplex PCR; the TCRdb copy retains only in-frame clones and omits some. The table includes more than 100,000 clones, roughly 93% detected once. Here the sequenced sample was peripheral blood, taken on day 0 of AZD1222 vaccination. These receptors came from an adult in good health.

The V and J genes are TRBV3-1 (or the pseudogene TRBV3-2) and TRBJ2-1, with D possibly being TRBD1 (5 bases). With 0 bases removed from V and 7 bases from J, the gap between germline ends came to 13 bases. The CDR3 loop spans 15 amino acids. Germline V CDR1 and CDR2: LGHDT, YNNKEL (reference sequence). CDR3 region: CASSQDVGVGNEQFF. The CDR3 coding sequence is TGTGCCAGCAGCCAAGATGTAGGGGTCGGGAATGAGCAGTTCTTC.

V is TRBV7-9 and J is TRBJ2-7; TRBD2 matches at 8 bases. This CDR3 spans 16 amino acids. Germline V gene lookup returns CDR1 SEHNR and CDR2 FQNEAQ (reference sequence). The ends lost 4 bases at V and 4 bases at J; junction bases unmatched: 12. CDR3 loop: CASSSTRLALGYEQYF. CDR3 coding DNA: TGTGCCAGCAGCTCGACCCGACTAGCGCTAGGGTACGAGCAGTACTTC.

This clone was observed a single time. The chain uses TRBV28 and TRBJ2-1, with D uncertain. The CDR3 is made up of 13 amino acids. The germline CDR1 and CDR2 sequences are MDHEN and SYDVKM. The ends were cut back, 1 base at V and 5 bases at J, with 6 bases in the middle. CDR3 DNA: TGTGCCAGCAGTTTATCCTTCCACAATGAGCAGTTCTTC. It translates to CASSLSFHNEQFF.

This chain connects TRBV19 to TRBJ2-2; maybe TRBD2 (5 bases). V dropped 3 bases and J dropped 0 bases, with 8 bases sitting between them. CDR1 LNHDA and CDR2 SQIVND come from the germline V gene (reference sequence). The CDR3 loop spans 15 amino acids. The CDR3 nucleotides are TGTGCCAGTAGTATTGAGGGAGCGAACACCGGGGAGCTGTTTTTT. This sequence encodes CASSIEGANTGELFF.

In nucleotides, the CDR3 is TGTGCCAGCAGCCAAGGACAGGGGAACACTGAAGCTTTCTTT. This codes for CASSQGQGNTEAFF. The V and J genes are TRBV16 and TRBJ1-1, with 8 nucleotides matching TRBD1. After removal of 2 bases from V and 1 base from J, the junction contained 0 bases not matched to a gene. Germline loops: CDR1 KGHSY, CDR2 FQNENV. The CDR3 contains 14 residues.

The chain carries TRBV15 and TRBJ2-1; D is undetermined. Germline CDR1 LNHNV, CDR2 YYDKDF (reference sequence). The CDR3 totals 14 residues. V was cut by 8 bases and J by 4 bases, with 15 bases left in between. This chain's CDR3 is CATRREALYNEQFF. CDR3 bases: TGTGCCACCCGACGAGAAGCGCTTTACAATGAGCAGTTCTTC.

This chain joins TRBV4-3 and TRBJ1-1, with D tentatively TRBD1 (6 bases). The CDR3 is made up of 14 amino acids. Germline CDR1 and CDR2: LGHNA and YSLEER. V was clipped by 2 bases and J by 5 bases, with 12 bases between them. DNA for the CDR3: TGCGCCAGCAGCCAAACAGGGTGGTGGACTGAAGCTTTCTTT. Encoded protein: CASSQTGWWTEAFF.

This chain connects TRBV6-5 to TRBJ2-1; D possibly corresponds to TRBD2 (5 bases). The germline CDR1 and CDR2 sequences are MNHEY and SVGAGI. V lost 0 bases, J lost 10 bases, and 13 bases lay in between. The CDR3 has 14 amino acids. Here the CDR3 DNA reads TGTGCCAGCAGTTACTCCAGCGGCGAAGAGGAGCAGTTCTTC. Residues: CASSYSSGEEEQFF.

The chain is built from TRBV24-1 and TRBJ2-1; D assignment may be TRBD1 or TRBD2 (5 bases each). V lost 0 bases to trimming and J lost 14 bases, with 13 bases between them. CDR1 KGHDR and CDR2 SFDVKD come from the germline V gene. The CDR3 runs 13 residues. CDR3 amino acids: CATSDLQPGPEFF. CDR3 bases: TGTGCCACCAGTGATTTGCAACCGGGACCAGAGTTCTTC.

J is TRBJ2-1 and V is TRBV10-3; D may be TRBD2 (5 bases). Germline V lookup: CDR1 ENHRY, CDR2 SYGVKD. CDR3 length: 16 residues. Trimming stripped 10 bases from V and 8 bases from J, with 27 bases between. CDR3 protein: CATLGGVGVGSDEQFF. As DNA, the CDR3 is TGTGCCACCCTCGGTGGTGTCGGGGTAGGGTCGGATGAGCAGTTCTTC.

This chain uses TRBV3-1 (or the pseudogene TRBV3-2) with TRBJ2-7, with TRBD2 identical over 7 bases. The CDR3 extends over 14 amino acids. Germline V CDR1 and CDR2: LGHDT, YNNKEL (reference sequence). Trimming at V came to 2 bases and at J to 7 bases, leaving 8 bases not matched to a gene. CDR3 loop: CASSQRRERTEQYF. The DNA of the CDR3 is TGTGCCAGCAGCCAACGGCGGGAGCGAACAGAGCAGTACTTC.

CDR3 protein: CASSHTDTSYEQYF. CDR3 in DNA: TGCGCCAGCAGCCACACCGATACTAGCTACGAGCAGTACTTC. The V gene is TRBV4-1, the J gene TRBJ2-7, with D tentatively TRBD2 (5 bases). Germline CDR1 reads MGHRA; CDR2 reads YSYEKL. V lost 3 bases to trimming and J lost 3 bases, with 12 bases between them. This CDR3 is 14 amino acids long.

The chain couples TRBV4-1 to TRBJ1-1; TRBD1 agrees at 9 bases. CDR1 MGHRA and CDR2 YSYEKL come from the germline V gene. Trimming cost V 1 base and J 11 bases; bases outside gene matches: 11. The CDR3 is 15 amino acids. DNA for the CDR3: TGCGCCAGCAGCCAAGCTCCGGGACAGGGAATGCGGGCTTTCTTT. Translated, it gives CASSQAPGQGMRAFF.

This sequence joins TRBV4-3 and TRBJ1-5, with a weak D call TRBD1 (6 bases). The CDR3 has 13 amino acids. The germline V gene encodes CDR1 LGHNA and CDR2 YSLEER. With 0 bases removed from V and 7 bases from J, the gap between germline ends came to 7 bases. The CDR3 coding sequence is TGCGCCAGCAGCCAAGACAGGGGCCAGCCCCAGCATTTT. Its translation is CASSQDRGQPQHF.

The chain uses TRBV5-1 and TRBJ2-7, with 8 bases fitting TRBD2. CDR3 size: 12 residues. Trimming cost V 2 bases and J 5 bases; bases outside gene matches: 0. Germline V gene sequence: CDR1 SGHRS, CDR2 YFSETQ. The CDR3 here is CASSFSGNEQYF. In DNA, the CDR3 is TGCGCCAGCAGCTTTAGCGGGAACGAGCAGTACTTC.